These 4 T cell receptor beta chains were all obtained from the same sample, sequenced in a study of PD-1 blockade in classical Hodgkin lymphoma. In every patient, relapse followed autologous stem cell transplantation, while exposure to brentuximab vedotin differed. Here immunoSEQ multiplex PCR was the method, and the copy in TCRdb shows in-frame clones only, minus some. Of 70,000 or so clones listed, approximately 94% were seen once; the top ten hold roughly 8%. The specimen was peripheral blood mononuclear cells (PBMCs), collected at baseline. The receptors originated from a human donor with classical Hodgkin lymphoma.

The chain has TRBV27 and TRBJ1-2, with no clear D. Trimming left V 5 bases short and J 4 bases short, with 11 bases between. From germline, CDR1 is MNHEY and CDR2 SMNVEV (reference sequence). CDR3 length: 13 residues. This CDR3 is CASSPFKPYGYTF. CDR3 DNA: TGTGCCAGCAGTCCCTTCAAGCCCTATGGCTACACCTTC.

The V gene is TRBV28, the J gene TRBJ2-7; 7 positions agree with TRBD2. Germline assignment: CDR1 MDHEN and CDR2 SYDVKM. This CDR3 contains 12 residues. V lost 4 bases to trimming and J lost 5 bases; unmatched junction nucleotides: 2. The CDR3 is CASSSGGHEQYF. DNA of the CDR3: TGTGCCAGCAGTTCGGGGGGACACGAGCAGTACTTC.

This CDR3 is CASSESGGGTEAFF. Written as DNA, the CDR3 is TGTGCCAGCAGTGAATCCGGGGGCGGTACTGAAGCTTTCTTT. The rearrangement links TRBV25-1 to TRBJ1-1, with a weak D call TRBD1 (6 bases). The CDR3 sequence is 14 residues long. The V gene lost 1 base and the J gene lost 5 bases, with 11 bases spanning the gap. CDR1 is MGHDK, CDR2 SYGVNS, per germline. The variable domain in full, completed from reference TRBV25-1 and TRBJ1-1, reads EADIYQTPRYLVIGTGKKITLECSQTMGHDKMYWYQQDPGMELHLIHYSYGVNSTEKGDLSSESTVSRIRTEHFPLTLESARPSHTSQYLCASSESGGGTEAFFGQGTRLTVV.

This rearrangement joins TRBV28 to TRBJ2-3; TRBD2 matches 9 bases. The CDR3 has 18 residues. Germline CDR1 and CDR2: MDHEN and SYDVKM. Trimming cost V 5 bases and J 0 bases; bases outside gene matches: 12. This CDR3 is CASSLGASGIGSTDTQYF. CDR3 sequence (DNA): TGTGCCAGCAGTCTAGGGGCTAGCGGGATAGGGAGCACAGATACGCAGTATTTT. Combining the CDR3 with reference TRBV28 and TRBJ2-3 gives the whole variable domain DVKVTQSSRYLVKRTGEKVFLECVQDMDHENMFWYRQDPGLGLRLIYFSYDVKMKEKGDIPEGYSVSREKKERFSLILESASTNQTSMYLCASSLGASGIGSTDTQYFGPGTRLTVL.